A selection of T cell receptor beta chains follows, all from one sample in a study of blood T cell repertoires in COVID-19. TCRdb's table, derived via immunoSEQ multiplex PCR, lists solely in-frame clones and lacks some. The sample includes 450,000 or so clones, about 90% of them seen just once. Sequences were obtained from peripheral blood. These receptors were obtained from a man aged 18 to 30 with COVID-19, enrolled during active disease. Both conserved end residues are part of each CDR3. The order of the fields is CDR3 protein, CDR3 DNA, clone size, V gene, J gene, D gene. The D gene is left open where the match is weak. Size values are once, few and many counts, or a class for expanded clones, and some rows have none.

CDR3aa: CASRPEMPEQFF
CDR3nt: TGTGCCAGCAGACCCGAGATGCCTGAGCAGTTCTTC
abundance: few
v_gene: TRBV2
j_gene: TRBJ2-1
d_gene: NA

CDR3aa: CASIKPGTGPYGYTF
CDR3nt: TGTGCCAGCATTAAACCCGGGACAGGGCCCTATGGCTACACCTTC
abundance: NA
v_gene: TRBV21-1
j_gene: TRBJ1-2
d_gene: NA

CDR3aa: CASRVGKVHEQYF
CDR3nt: TGTGCCAGCAGGGTCGGGAAGGTCCACGAGCAGTACTTC
abundance: NA
v_gene: TRBV2
j_gene: TRBJ2-7
d_gene: NA

CDR3aa: CASSPQGELGYTF
CDR3nt: TGTGCCAGCTCCCCCCAAGGGGAATTAGGCTACACCTTC
abundance: NA
v_gene: TRBV18
j_gene: TRBJ1-2
d_gene: NA

CDR3aa: CASSATSTRGNQPQHF
CDR3nt: TGTGCCAGCAGCGCGACTTCAACCAGAGGCAATCAGCCCCAGCATTTT
abundance: NA
v_gene: TRBV2
j_gene: TRBJ1-5
d_gene: NA

CDR3aa: CASSTGGYGSPLHF
CDR3nt: TGTGCCAGTTCGACAGGGGGCTATGGTTCACCCCTCCACTTT
abundance: once
v_gene: TRBV27
j_gene: TRBJ1-6
d_gene: TRBD1

CDR3aa: CSARDSYEQYF
CDR3nt: TGCAGTGCTCGGGACAGCTACGAGCAGTACTTC
abundance: few
v_gene: TRBV20-1
j_gene: TRBJ2-7
d_gene: TRBD1

CDR3aa: CASSSGTGGFHYGYTF
CDR3nt: TGTGCCAGCAGTTCCGGGACAGGGGGCTTCCACTATGGCTACACCTTC
abundance: NA
v_gene: TRBV2
j_gene: TRBJ1-2
d_gene: TRBD1

CDR3aa: CASSSPRTSGRVEETQYF
CDR3nt: TGCGCCAGCAGCTCGCCGAGGACTAGCGGGAGGGTGGAAGAGACCCAGTACTTC
abundance: NA
v_gene: TRBV10-1
j_gene: TRBJ2-5
d_gene: TRBD2

CDR3aa: CAISDPGYDRGNEQYF
CDR3nt: TGTGCCATCAGTGACCCGGGATATGACAGGGGGAACGAGCAGTACTTC
abundance: NA
v_gene: TRBV10-3
j_gene: TRBJ2-7
d_gene: TRBD1

CDR3aa: CASSPTGRNTEAFF
CDR3nt: TGTGCCAGCAGCCCGACAGGGAGGAACACTGAAGCTTTCTTT
abundance: NA
v_gene: TRBV7-9
j_gene: TRBJ1-1
d_gene: TRBD1